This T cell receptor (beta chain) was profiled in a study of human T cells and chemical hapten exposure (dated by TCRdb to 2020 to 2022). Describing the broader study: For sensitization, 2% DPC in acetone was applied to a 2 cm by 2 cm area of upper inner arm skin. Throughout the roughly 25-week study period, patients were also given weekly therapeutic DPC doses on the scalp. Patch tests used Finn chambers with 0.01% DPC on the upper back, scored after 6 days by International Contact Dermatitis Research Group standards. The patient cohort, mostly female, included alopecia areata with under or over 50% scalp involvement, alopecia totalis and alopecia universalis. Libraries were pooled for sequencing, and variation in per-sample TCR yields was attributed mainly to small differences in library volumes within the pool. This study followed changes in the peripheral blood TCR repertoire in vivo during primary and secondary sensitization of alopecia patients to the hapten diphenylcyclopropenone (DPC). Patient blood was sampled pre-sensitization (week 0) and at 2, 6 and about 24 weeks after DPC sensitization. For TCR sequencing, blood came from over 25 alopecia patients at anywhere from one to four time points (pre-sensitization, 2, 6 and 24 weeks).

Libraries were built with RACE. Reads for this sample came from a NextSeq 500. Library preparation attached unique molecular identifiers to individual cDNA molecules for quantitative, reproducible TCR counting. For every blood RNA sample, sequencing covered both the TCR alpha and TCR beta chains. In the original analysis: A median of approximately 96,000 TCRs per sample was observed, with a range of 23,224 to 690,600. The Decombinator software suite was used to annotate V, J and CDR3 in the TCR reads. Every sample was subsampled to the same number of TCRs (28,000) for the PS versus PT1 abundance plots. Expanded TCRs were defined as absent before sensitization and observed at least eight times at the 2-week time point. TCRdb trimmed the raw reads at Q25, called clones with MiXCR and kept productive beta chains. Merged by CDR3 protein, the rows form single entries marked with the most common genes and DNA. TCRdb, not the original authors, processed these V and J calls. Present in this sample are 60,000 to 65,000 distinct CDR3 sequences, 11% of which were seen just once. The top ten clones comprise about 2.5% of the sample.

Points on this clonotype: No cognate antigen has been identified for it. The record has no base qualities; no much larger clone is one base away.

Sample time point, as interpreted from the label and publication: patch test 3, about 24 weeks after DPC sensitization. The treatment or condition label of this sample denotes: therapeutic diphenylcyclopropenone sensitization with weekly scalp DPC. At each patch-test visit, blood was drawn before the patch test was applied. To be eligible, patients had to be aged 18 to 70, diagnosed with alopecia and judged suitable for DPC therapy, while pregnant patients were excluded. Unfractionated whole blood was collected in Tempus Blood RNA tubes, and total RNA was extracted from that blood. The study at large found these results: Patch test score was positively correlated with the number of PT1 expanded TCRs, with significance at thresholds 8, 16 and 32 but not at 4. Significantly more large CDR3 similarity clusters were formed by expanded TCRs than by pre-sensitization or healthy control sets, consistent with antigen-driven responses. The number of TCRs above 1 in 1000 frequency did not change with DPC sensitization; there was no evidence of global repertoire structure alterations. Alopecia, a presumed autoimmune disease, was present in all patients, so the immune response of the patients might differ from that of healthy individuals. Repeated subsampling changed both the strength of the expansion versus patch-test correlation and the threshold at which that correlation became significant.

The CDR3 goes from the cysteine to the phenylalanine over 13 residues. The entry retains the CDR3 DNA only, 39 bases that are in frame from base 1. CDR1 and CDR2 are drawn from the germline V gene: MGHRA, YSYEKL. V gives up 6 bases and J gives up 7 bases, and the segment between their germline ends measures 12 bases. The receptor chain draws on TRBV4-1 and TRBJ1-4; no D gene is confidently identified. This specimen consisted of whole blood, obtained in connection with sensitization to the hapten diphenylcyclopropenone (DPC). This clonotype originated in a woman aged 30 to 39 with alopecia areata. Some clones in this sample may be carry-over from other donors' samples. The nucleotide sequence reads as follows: TGCGCCAGCAGTCCACTGGTGGGTGAAAAACTGTTTTTT. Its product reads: CASSPLVGEKLFF.